This is a list of T cell receptor beta chains from one sample in a study of cytomegalovirus exposure and HLA in healthy donors. Repertoires were generated with immunoSEQ multiplex PCR, while TCRdb's copy carries only in-frame clones and drops some. The sample includes about 90,000 clones, around four fifths of them seen just once. The specimen sequenced was PBMCs. The receptors originated from a boy aged 5-17 years in good health and CMV-seronegative. The CDR3 runs from the conserved cysteine through the conserved F or W. A D gene is named only where the DNA matches it firmly. Rows may omit the clone size; those that give it use once, few, many or a size class.

>15|TRBD2|once|TRBV7-2|TRBJ2-1
TGTGCCAGCAGCCCGGGGGGAGGGTCCTACAATGAGCAGTTCTTC
CASSPGGGSYNEQFF
>14|TRBD1|NA|TRBV9|TRBJ1-5
TGTGCCAGCAGCTCCGGACAGGGCGGGCAGCCCCAGCATTTT
CASSSGQGGQPQHF
>14|NA|NA|TRBV6-4|TRBJ2-7
TGTGCCAGCAAAGAGGCGGGGAGCTCCTACGAGCAGTACTTC
CASKEAGSSYEQYF
>14|NA|NA|TRBV7-6|TRBJ2-2
TGTGCCAGCAGGCGGGATTCGAACACCGGGGAGCTGTTTTTT
CASRRDSNTGELFF
>15|NA|NA|TRBV15|TRBJ2-5
TGTGCCACCAGCAGAGATAATGGGGGGGCGGAGACCCAGTACTTC
CATSRDNGGAETQYF
>15|TRBD1|NA|TRBV28|TRBJ2-7
TGTGCCAGCAGCCAACCGACAGGGTGGGAGTACGAGCAGTACTTC
CASSQPTGWEYEQYF
>12|NA|NA|TRBV30|TRBJ2-7
TGTGCCTGGGCCGGTCGGGAGAACGAGCAGTACTTC
CAWAGRENEQYF
>15|TRBD2|NA|TRBV25-1|TRBJ2-4
TGTGCCAGCAGTGAAACTAGCGGGAGTGGAAACATTCAGTACTTC
CASSETSGSGNIQYF
>14|NA|NA|TRBV6-5|TRBJ1-2
TGTGCCAGCAGTTACTCGCAGGGGTCATATGGCTACACCTTC
CASSYSQGSYGYTF
>15|TRBD1|NA|TRBV15|TRBJ1-2
TGTGCCACCAGCGCCATTTTACAGGGGGAAGATGGCTACACCTTC
CATSAILQGEDGYTF
>15|TRBD2|NA|TRBV14|TRBJ2-1
TGTGCCAGCAGCGCCGTATCTAGCGGGAGAATTGAGCAGTTCTTC
CASSAVSSGRIEQFF
>17|TRBD1|NA|TRBV28|TRBJ1-5
TGTGCCAGCAGTTTCCAACAGGGGACTCTCGTCGGTCAGCCCCAGCATTTT
CASSFQQGTLVGQPQHF
>16|NA|few|TRBV15|TRBJ2-2
TGTGCCACCAGCAGACTCCGGGACTCACCAGGCGGGGAGCTGTTTTTT
CATSRLRDSPGGELFF
>13|NA|NA|TRBV27|TRBJ2-7
TGTGCCAGCAGTCCACGGACTGGCTACGAGCAGTACTTC
CASSPRTGYEQYF
>14|NA|few|TRBV28|TRBJ1-2
TGTGCCAGCAGCCCTGACGACATCCCCTATGGCTACACCTTC
CASSPDDIPYGYTF
>16|NA|NA|TRBV10-1|TRBJ2-2
TGCGCCAGCAGTCAAGGGGGGGGCCGGGGGACCGGGGAGCTGTTTTTT
CASSQGGGRGTGELFF
>14|NA|NA|TRBV11-2|TRBJ2-2
TGTGCCAGCAGCTTGGGGGCGGACACCGGGGAGCTGTTTTTT
CASSLGADTGELFF
>13|TRBD1|few|TRBV29-1|TRBJ1-1
TGCAGCGTTCAAAGGGACAGGAGCACTGAAGCTTTCTTT
CSVQRDRSTEAFF
>14|NA|NA|TRBV7-9|TRBJ2-7
TGTGCCAGCAGCTTAGGGGTCAGGGGTTACGAGCAGTACTTC
CASSLGVRGYEQYF
>11|NA|NA|TRBV5-4|TRBJ1-1
TGTGCCAGCAGCCTCAACACTGAAGCTTTCTTT
CASSLNTEAFF
>14|NA|NA|TRBV4-1|TRBJ1-2
TGCGCCAGCAGCCCAGTCGGCCAGGGGAATGGCTACACCTTC
CASSPVGQGNGYTF
>13|TRBD1|NA|TRBV4-3|TRBJ2-7
TGCGCCAGCAGCCAAGACAGGGGGCGCGAGCAGTACTTC
CASSQDRGREQYF
>14|NA|few|TRBV7-6|TRBJ1-4
TGTGCCAGCAGCTTAGGCGGGGCCAGTGAAAAACTGTTTTTT
CASSLGGASEKLFF
>13|NA|NA|TRBV29-1|TRBJ2-1
TGCAGCGTCGAACTTACTGACTACAATGAGCAGTTCTTC
CSVELTDYNEQFF
>13|NA|NA|TRBV29-1|TRBJ2-1
TGCAGCGCCTTGGGGAGCTCCTACAATGAGCAGTTCTTC
CSALGSSYNEQFF
>14|NA|NA|TRBV7-9|TRBJ2-2
TGTGCCAGCGGTCCGCCGGAGGGTGCCGGGGAGCTGTTTTTT
CASGPPEGAGELFF
>11|NA|NA|TRBV25-1|TRBJ2-7
TGTGCCAGCAGTGCGGTCAACGAGCAGTACTTC
CASSAVNEQYF
>14|TRBD2|NA|TRBV13|TRBJ2-5
TGTGCCAGCAGACCTAGCGGGAGTGAAGGGACCCAGTACTTC
CASRPSGSEGTQYF
>14|TRBD1|NA|TRBV6-1|TRBJ2-1
TGTGCCAGCAGTCTCGGGACAGGGGTCAATGAGCAGTTCTTC
CASSLGTGVNEQFF
>12|NA|NA|TRBV5-4|TRBJ2-2
TGTGCCAGCAGCTTGGGGCCCGGGGAGCTGTTTTTT
CASSLGPGELFF
>18|NA|NA|TRBV12-2|TRBJ2-3
TGTGCAAGTCGCACCGGGACTAGCGGGGGGCGAGACACAGATACGCAGTATTTT
CASRTGTSGGRDTDTQYF
>14|NA|NA|TRBV30|TRBJ1-4
TGTGCCTGGAGTGGAGCACTAACTAATGAAAAACTGTTTTTT
CAWSGALTNEKLFF
>15|NA|NA|TRBV25-1|TRBJ1-1
TGTGCCAGCAGTGAATGGGGAGTGGGGAACACTGAAGCTTTCTTT
CASSEWGVGNTEAFF
>17|NA|NA|TRBV23-1|TRBJ1-5
TGCGCCAGCAGTCAAATCCGCCCAAGGGGTAGCAATCAGCCCCAGCATTTT
CASSQIRPRGSNQPQHF
>10|NA|NA|TRBV28|TRBJ2-5
TGTGCCATCCGGCAAGAGACCCAGTACTTC
CAIRQETQYF
>15|TRBD2|NA|TRBV25-1|TRBJ2-1
TGTGCCAGCAGCGTACTAGCGGGGGTAGGAAATGAGCAGTTCTTC
CASSVLAGVGNEQFF
>14|NA|NA|TRBV19|TRBJ2-1
TGTGCCAGTAGTCGCGGCGGTCGCTACAATGAGCAGTTCTTC
CASSRGGRYNEQFF
>16|TRBD1|NA|TRBV4-3|TRBJ2-3
TGCGCCAGCAGCCAAGATTGGGACAGGTACACAGATACGCAGTATTTT
CASSQDWDRYTDTQYF
>14|NA|few|TRBV6-5|TRBJ2-1
TGTGCCAGCAGTTTCGACTTACCTTCCAATGAGCAGTTCTTC
CASSFDLPSNEQFF
>15|NA|NA|TRBV4-2|TRBJ2-7
TGTGCCAGCAGCCAACTGGACGGGGAGACCTACGAGCAGTACTTC
CASSQLDGETYEQYF
>12|NA|NA|TRBV19|TRBJ1-5
TGTGCCAGTAGTCTTGAGTCCCAGCCCCAGCATTTT
CASSLESQPQHF